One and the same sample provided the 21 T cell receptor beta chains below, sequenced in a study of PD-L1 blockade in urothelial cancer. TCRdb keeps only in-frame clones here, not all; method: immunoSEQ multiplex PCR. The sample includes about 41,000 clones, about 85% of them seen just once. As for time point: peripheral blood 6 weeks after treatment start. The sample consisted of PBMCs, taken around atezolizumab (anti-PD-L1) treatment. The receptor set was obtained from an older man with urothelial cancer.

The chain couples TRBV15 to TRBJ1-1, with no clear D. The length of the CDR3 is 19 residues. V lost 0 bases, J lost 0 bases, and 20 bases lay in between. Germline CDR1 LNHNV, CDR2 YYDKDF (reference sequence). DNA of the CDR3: TGTGCCACCAGCAGAGATCTTTGGGCAGAAAGTAGAATGAACACTGAAGCTTTCTTT. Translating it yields CATSRDLWAESRMNTEAFF.

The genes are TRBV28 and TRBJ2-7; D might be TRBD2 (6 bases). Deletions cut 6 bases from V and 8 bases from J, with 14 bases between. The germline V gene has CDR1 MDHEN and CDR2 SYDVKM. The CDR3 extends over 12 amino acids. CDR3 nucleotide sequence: TGTGCCAGCAGGGTGACTAGGGCCAAGCAGTACTTC. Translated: CASRVTRAKQYF. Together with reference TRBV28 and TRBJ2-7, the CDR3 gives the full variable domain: DVKVTQSSRYLVKRTGEKVFLECVQDMDHENMFWYRQDPGLGLRLIYFSYDVKMKEKGDIPEGYSVSREKKERFSLILESASTNQTSMYLCASRVTRAKQYFGPGTRLTVT.

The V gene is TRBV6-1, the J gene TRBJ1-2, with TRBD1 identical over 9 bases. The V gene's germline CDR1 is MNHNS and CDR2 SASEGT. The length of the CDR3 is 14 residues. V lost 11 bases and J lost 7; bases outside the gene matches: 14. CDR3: CAHIGGQGRFGYTF. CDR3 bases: TGTGCCCACATCGGCGGACAGGGGCGTTTTGGCTACACCTTC.

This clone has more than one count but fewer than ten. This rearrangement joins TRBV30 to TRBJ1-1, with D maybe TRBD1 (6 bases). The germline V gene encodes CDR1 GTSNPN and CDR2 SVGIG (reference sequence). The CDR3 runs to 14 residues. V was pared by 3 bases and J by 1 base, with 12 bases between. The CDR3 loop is CAWRPGQWNTEAFF. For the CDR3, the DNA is TGTGCCTGGAGGCCAGGACAGTGGAACACTGAAGCTTTCTTT. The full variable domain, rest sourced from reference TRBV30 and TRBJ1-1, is SQTIHQWPATLVQPVGSPLSLECTVEGTSNPNLYWYRQAAGRGLQLLFYSVGIGQISSEVPQNLSASRPQDRQFILSSKKLLLSDSGFYLCAWRPGQWNTEAFFGQGTRLTVV.

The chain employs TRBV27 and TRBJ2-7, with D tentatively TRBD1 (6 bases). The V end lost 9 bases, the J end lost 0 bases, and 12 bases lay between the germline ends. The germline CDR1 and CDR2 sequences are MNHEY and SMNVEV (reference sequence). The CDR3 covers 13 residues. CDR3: CASGGRFSYEQYF. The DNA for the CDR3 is TGTGCCAGTGGGGGCAGGTTCTCCTACGAGCAGTACTTC.

The CDR3 is CASSLATRELNEQYF. The CDR3 DNA reads as TGCGCCAGCAGCTTGGCCACGCGGGAGTTGAACGAGCAGTACTTC. The chain employs TRBV5-1 and TRBJ2-7, with 7 bases aligning to TRBD2. Germline loops: CDR1 SGHRS, CDR2 YFSETQ. The length of the CDR3 is 15 residues. V was clipped by 0 bases and J by 5 bases; unmatched bases: 8. The full variable domain, with the rest looked up from reference TRBV5-1 and TRBJ2-7, is KAGVTQTPRYLIKTRGQQVTLSCSPISGHRSVSWYQQTPGQGLQFLFEYFSETQRNKGNFPGRFSGRQFSNSRSEMNVSTLELGDSALYLCASSLATRELNEQYFGPGTRLTVT.

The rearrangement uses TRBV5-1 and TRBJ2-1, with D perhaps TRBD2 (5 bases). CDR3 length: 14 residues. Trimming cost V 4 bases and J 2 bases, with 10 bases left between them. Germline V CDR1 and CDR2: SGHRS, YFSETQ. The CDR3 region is CASSRELAYNEQFF. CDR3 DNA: TGCGCCAGCAGCAGGGAGCTTGCCTACAATGAGCAGTTCTTC.

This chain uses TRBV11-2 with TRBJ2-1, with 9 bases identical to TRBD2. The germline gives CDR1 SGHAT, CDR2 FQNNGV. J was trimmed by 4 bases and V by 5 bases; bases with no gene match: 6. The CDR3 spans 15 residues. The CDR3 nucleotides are TGTGCCAGCAGCCCCGGGACTAGCCGATACAATGAGCAGTTCTTC. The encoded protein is CASSPGTSRYNEQFF.

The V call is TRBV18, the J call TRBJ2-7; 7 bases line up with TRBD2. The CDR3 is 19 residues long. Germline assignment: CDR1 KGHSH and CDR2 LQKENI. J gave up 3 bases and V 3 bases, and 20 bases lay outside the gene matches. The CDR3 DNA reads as TGTGCCAGCTCACCCCCCTTCACCGGGACTACCTCGTGGATCTACGAGCAGTACTTC. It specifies CASSPPFTGTTSWIYEQYF.

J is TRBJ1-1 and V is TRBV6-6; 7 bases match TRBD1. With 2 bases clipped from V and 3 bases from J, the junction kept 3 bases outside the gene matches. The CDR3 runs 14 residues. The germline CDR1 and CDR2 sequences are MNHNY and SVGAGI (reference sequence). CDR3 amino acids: CASSYRGGDTEAFF. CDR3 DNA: TGTGCCAGCAGTTACAGAGGGGGCGACACTGAAGCTTTCTTT.

DNA of the CDR3: TGCGCCAGCGCCGTTGGAGGGAGGAGGGGCAATGAGCAGTTCTTC. This translates into CASAVGGRRGNEQFF. V and J are TRBV10-2 and TRBJ2-1; tentatively, D is TRBD2 (6 bases). Germline CDR1 WSHSY, CDR2 SAAADI. CDR3 size: 15 residues. Trimming removed 8 bases from V and 6 bases from J, with 20 bases in between.

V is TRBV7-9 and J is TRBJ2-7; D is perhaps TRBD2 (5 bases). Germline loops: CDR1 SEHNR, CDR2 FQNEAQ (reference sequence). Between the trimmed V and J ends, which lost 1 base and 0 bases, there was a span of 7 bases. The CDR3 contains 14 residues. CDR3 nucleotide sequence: TGTGCCAGCAGCTTAGGAGGGATCTCCTACGAGCAGTACTTC. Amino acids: CASSLGGISYEQYF. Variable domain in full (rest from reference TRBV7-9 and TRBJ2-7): DTGVSQNPRHKITKRGQNVTFRCDPISEHNRLYWYRQTLGQGPEFLTYFQNEAQLEKSRLLSDRFSAERPKGSFSTLEIQRTEQGDSAMYLCASSLGGISYEQYFGPGTRLTVT.

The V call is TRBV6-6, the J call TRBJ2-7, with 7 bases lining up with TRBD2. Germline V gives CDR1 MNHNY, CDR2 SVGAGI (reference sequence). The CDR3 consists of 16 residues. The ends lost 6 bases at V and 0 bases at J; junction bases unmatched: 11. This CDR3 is CASRTTRGRASYEQYF. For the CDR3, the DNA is TGTGCCAGCAGAACGACTCGGGGGAGGGCCTCCTACGAGCAGTACTTC.

CDR3: CASSQGSPGLAGGGAGWQYF. In DNA form, the CDR3 reads TGTGCCAGCAGCCAAGGAAGCCCGGGACTAGCGGGAGGGGGCGCCGGGTGGCAGTACTTC. The chain employs TRBV4-2 and TRBJ2-7; 16 nucleotides agree with TRBD2. In germline, CDR1 is LGHNA, CDR2 YNFKEQ. With 1 base clipped from V and 9 bases from J, the junction kept 18 bases outside the gene matches. The CDR3 covers 20 residues.

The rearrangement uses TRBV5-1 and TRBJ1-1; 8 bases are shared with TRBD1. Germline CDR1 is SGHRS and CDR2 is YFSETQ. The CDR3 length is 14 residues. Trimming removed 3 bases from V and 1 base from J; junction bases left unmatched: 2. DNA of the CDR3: TGCGCCAGCAGCTCGGGACAGGAGAACACTGAAGCTTTCTTT. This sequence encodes CASSSGQENTEAFF.

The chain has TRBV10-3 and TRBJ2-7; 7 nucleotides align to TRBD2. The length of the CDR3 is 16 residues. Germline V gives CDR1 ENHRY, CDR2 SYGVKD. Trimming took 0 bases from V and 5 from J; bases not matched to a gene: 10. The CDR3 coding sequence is TGTGCCATCAGTGAGTCATCAAGCGGGATGAAGAACGAGCAGTACTTC. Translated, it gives CAISESSSGMKNEQYF.

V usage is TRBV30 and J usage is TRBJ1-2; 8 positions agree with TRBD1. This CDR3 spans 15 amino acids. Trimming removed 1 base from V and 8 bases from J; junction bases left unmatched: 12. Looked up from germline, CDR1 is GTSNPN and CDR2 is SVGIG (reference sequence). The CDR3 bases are TGTGCCTGGAGTGCCCCGAGGACAGGGTTCGGCGGCTACACCTTC. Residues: CAWSAPRTGFGGYTF. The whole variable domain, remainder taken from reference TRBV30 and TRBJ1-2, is SQTIHQWPATLVQPVGSPLSLECTVEGTSNPNLYWYRQAAGRGLQLLFYSVGIGQISSEVPQNLSASRPQDRQFILSSKKLLLSDSGFYLCAWSAPRTGFGGYTFGSGTRLTVV.

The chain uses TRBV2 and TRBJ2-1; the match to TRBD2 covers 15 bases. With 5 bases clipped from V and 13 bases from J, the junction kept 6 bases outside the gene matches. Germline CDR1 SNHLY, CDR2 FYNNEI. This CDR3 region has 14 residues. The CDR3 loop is CASSTGTSGGRQFF. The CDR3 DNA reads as TGTGCCAGCAGTACCGGGACTAGCGGGGGGCGACAGTTCTTC.

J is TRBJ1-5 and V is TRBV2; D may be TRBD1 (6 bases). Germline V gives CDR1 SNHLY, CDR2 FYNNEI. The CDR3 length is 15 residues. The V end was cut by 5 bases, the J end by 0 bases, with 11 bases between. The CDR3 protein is CASSLHRVSNQPQHF. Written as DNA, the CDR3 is TGTGCCAGCAGTTTACACAGGGTTAGCAATCAGCCCCAGCATTTT. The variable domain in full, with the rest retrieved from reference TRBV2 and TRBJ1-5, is EPEVTQTPSHQVTQMGQEVILRCVPISNHLYFYWYRQILGQKVEFLVSFYNNEISEKSEIFDDQFSVERPDGSNFTLKIRSTKLEDSAMYFCASSLHRVSNQPQHFGDGTRLSIL.

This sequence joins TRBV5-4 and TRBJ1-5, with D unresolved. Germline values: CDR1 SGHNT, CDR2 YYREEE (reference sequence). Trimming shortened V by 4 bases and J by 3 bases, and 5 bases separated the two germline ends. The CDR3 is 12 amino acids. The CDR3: CASSLNNQPQHF. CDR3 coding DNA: TGTGCCAGCAGCCTAAACAATCAGCCCCAGCATTTT.

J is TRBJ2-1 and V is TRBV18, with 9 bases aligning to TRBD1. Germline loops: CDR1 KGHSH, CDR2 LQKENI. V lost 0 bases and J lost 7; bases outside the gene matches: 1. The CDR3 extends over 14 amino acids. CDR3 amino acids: CASSPPTGGNEQFF. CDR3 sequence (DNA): TGTGCCAGCTCACCACCGACAGGGGGTAATGAGCAGTTCTTC.